Each of the 17 T cell receptor beta chains below was sequenced from the same sample in a study of tumor-infiltrating lymphocytes in primary liver carcinoma. A constant-region primer served to make TCR beta cDNA from about 0.45 ug total RNA. Slightly modified ARM-PCR, run as three nested multiplex PCR rounds, produced the TCR beta libraries. Running approximately 10 cycles apiece, the first two PCR rounds relied on TRBV1-TRBV30 forward primers together with a C-beta reverse primer. TCRdb ran MiXCR on the multiplex PCR reads and lists one entry per CDR3 protein. In the table there are about 320,000 distinct CDR3 sequences, around three fifths of which are singletons. Alongside blood RNA obtained from unsorted whole blood, germline DNA was also extracted. Sequenced material: peripheral blood. The receptors were sampled from a man aged 35 to 55 with primary liver carcinoma and hepatitis B virus infection.

The CDR3 nucleotides are TGCGCCAGCAGCTCCACAACTAGCGGGTGGAATGACGAGCAGTACTTC. This gives the protein CASSSTTSGWNDEQYF. The chain carries TRBV5-1 and TRBJ2-7; 9 bases map to TRBD2. The CDR3 runs 16 residues. V dropped 3 bases and J dropped 5; count of bases not matched to a gene: 12. In germline, CDR1 is SGHRS, CDR2 YFSETQ.

This clonotype was detected ten times or more. The chain is built from TRBV6-5 and TRBJ2-3, with a weak D call TRBD2 (6 bases). The CDR3 sequence is 16 residues long. Trimming removed 5 bases at V and 5 bases at J, with 20 bases between. Germline V lookup: CDR1 MNHEY, CDR2 SVGAGI. CDR3 region: CASSILLPRREDTQYF. The CDR3 coding sequence is TGTGCCAGCAGTATACTCTTGCCCCGGAGGGAAGATACGCAGTATTTT.

This clonotype has at least ten counts. The V and J genes are TRBV28 and TRBJ2-7, with TRBD1 identical over 7 bases. Germline CDR1 is MDHEN and CDR2 is SYDVKM. The V and J ends lost 2 bases and 4 bases, in that order; junction bases with no gene match: 2. The CDR3 is 13 residues long. The CDR3 here is CASSLRGQYEQYF. CDR3 DNA sequence: TGTGCCAGCAGTTTAAGGGGGCAGTACGAGCAGTACTTC.

On this clonotype: This may stem from a read error, because a much larger clone lies one nucleotide away. J is TRBJ1-2 and V is TRBV12-3 or TRBV12-4, with D unclear. V lost 0 bases to trimming and J lost 5 bases, with 10 bases between them. This CDR3 comprises 14 residues. CDR3 protein: CASSLAADPYGYTF. CDR3 sequence (DNA): TGTGCCAGCAGTTTAGCCGCGGATCCGTATGGCTACACCTTC.

This clonotype was seen just once. The conserved phenylalanine or tryptophan is not found at the CDR3 terminus, so this likely reflects a read error. The V gene is TRBV6-5, the J gene TRBJ1-5, with 10 bases identical to TRBD1. V trimming: 6 bases; J trimming: 7 bases; junction bases outside the gene matches: 6. The CDR3 sequence is 14 residues long. Germline V CDR1 and CDR2: MNHEY, SVGAGI. In DNA, the CDR3 is TGTGCCAGCAGGGGGACAGGGGAAAGCCAGCCCCAGCATTTA. Encoded protein: CASRGTGESQPQHL.

On this clonotype: A clone one base away is much larger, so this may be a read error. This chain uses TRBV29-1 with TRBJ2-5; no reliable D call. CDR3 length: 13 residues. Trimming removed 2 bases at V and 5 bases at J, with 12 bases between. Looked up from germline, CDR1 is SQVTM and CDR2 is ANQGSEA. This chain's CDR3 is CSVECSPGETQYF. The CDR3 region has the DNA TGCAGCGTTGAATGTTCACCCGGGGAGACCCAGTACTTC.

Worth noting for this clonotype: The junction shows a germline mismatch at one end, possibly a read error. This rearrangement joins TRBV7-8 to TRBJ2-3; TRBD2 aligns across 7 bases. The CDR3 loop spans 16 amino acids. Germline V lookup: CDR1 SGHVS, CDR2 FQNEAQ. The CDR3 region is CASSLVLRESTDTHYF. DNA of the CDR3: TGTGCCAGCAGCTTAGTTCTGCGGGAGTCCACAGATACGCATTATTTT.

This clonotype was observed a few times. A read error may explain this, as a much larger clone is one base away. The chain links TRBV29-1 to TRBJ2-7, with TRBD1 matching over 8 bases. The CDR3 contains 12 residues. Germline values: CDR1 SQVTM, CDR2 ANQGSEA. The CDR3 region has the DNA TGCAGCGTCCGGGACAGGATCTACGGGCAGTACTTC. Its translation: CSVRDRIYGQYF.

This chain links TRBV5-6 with TRBJ2-1; D might be TRBD2 (6 bases). Germline loops: CDR1 SGHDT, CDR2 YYEEEE. The CDR3 has 16 amino acids. CDR3 coding DNA: TGTGCTGGCAGCTTGGATTTGGCGGGAATCGGCGATGAGCAGTTCTTC. Translation: CAGSLDLAGIGDEQFF. Complete variable domain (other parts from reference TRBV5-6 and TRBJ2-1): DAGVTQSPTHLIKTRGQQVTLRCSPKSGHDTVSWYQQALGQGPQFIFQYYEEEERQRGNFPDRFSGHQFPNYSSELNVNALLLGDSALYLCAGSLDLAGIGDEQFFGPGTRLTVL.

Note on this clonotype: A much larger clonotype is one base distant, so this may be a read error. This sequence joins TRBV10-1 and TRBJ2-2, with D possibly TRBD2 on 6 matching bases. This CDR3 is 13 amino acids long. Germline CDR1 reads WNHNN; CDR2 reads SYGVQD (reference sequence). The CDR3 sequence: CASSLVLGGELLF. CDR3 in DNA: TGCGCCAGCAGCTTAGTATTAGGCGGGGAGCTGCTTTTT.

This clonotype was found many times. This rearrangement joins TRBV11-1 to TRBJ2-1; 11 bases map to TRBD2. The germline CDR1 and CDR2 sequences are SGHAT and FQDESV (reference sequence). The CDR3 is 18 residues long. The junction had 9 bases not matched to a gene; V was cut back by 5 bases and J by 0 bases. The CDR3 DNA is TGTGCCAGCAGCCCGACTAGCGGGATAGGGGGCTCCTACAATGAGCAGTTCTTC. This encodes CASSPTSGIGGSYNEQFF.

In regard to this clonotype: This may stem from a read error, because a much larger clone lies one nucleotide away. This rearrangement joins TRBV6-1 to TRBJ1-5; the match to TRBD1 covers 7 bases. The CDR3 runs 14 residues. Looked up from germline, CDR1 is MNHNS and CDR2 is SASEGT. CDR3 in amino acids: CTSTHSGGNQPQHF. CDR3 in DNA: TGTACCAGCACCCATTCAGGGGGTAATCAGCCCCAGCATTTT.

The chain recombines TRBV7-9 with TRBJ1-1; tentatively, D is TRBD1 (5 bases). Germline V gene lookup returns CDR1 SEHNR and CDR2 FQNEAQ (reference sequence). V was trimmed by 0 bases and J by 11 bases, leaving 19 bases between them. CDR3 length: 15 residues. The DNA for the CDR3 is TGTGCCAGCAGCTTAGCGAACGGGGGTCCTTTGTCCGCTTTCTTT. It yields the protein CASSLANGGPLSAFF.

In this sample, this clonotype turned up a few times. The chain couples TRBV30 to TRBJ2-1; the match to TRBD1 covers 8 bases. J lost 15 bases, V lost 2 bases, and 12 bases had no gene match. The CDR3 runs to 13 residues. Per the germline V gene, CDR1 is GTSNPN and CDR2 is SVGIG (reference sequence). CDR3 bases: TGTGCCTGGAGTCTGGTGGACCAGGGGGCTTTGTTCTTC. Protein sequence: CAWSLVDQGALFF.

Concerning this clonotype itself: A read error is possible here, since a much larger clone lies one base away. The chain combines TRBV6-2 or TRBV6-3 with TRBJ2-7; D possibly corresponds to TRBD2 (5 bases). Per germline, CDR1 MNHEY and CDR2 SVGEGT. Deletions cut 2 bases from V and 5 bases from J, with 7 bases between. CDR3 length: 12 amino acids. The CDR3, as DNA: TGTGCCAGCAGTTACGAGGGCCACGAGCAGTACTTC. It encodes CASSYEGHEQYF.

This clonotype has only a few counts. V and J are TRBV14 and TRBJ1-1; 9 bases agree with TRBD1. Germline CDR1 SGHDN, CDR2 FVKESK. The trim removed 4 bases at V and 10 bases at J, leaving 7 bases unmatched. The length of the CDR3 is 13 residues. CDR3 sequence reads: CASSPGQGGGAFF. The CDR3 nucleotides are TGTGCCAGCAGCCCGGGACAGGGTGGTGGAGCTTTCTTT.

The chain has TRBV14 and TRBJ2-7; 8 bases agree with TRBD2. Unmatched junction bases numbered 7, after V lost 4 bases and J lost 2 bases. CDR1 is SGHDN, CDR2 FVKESK, per germline. This CDR3 spans 15 amino acids. The CDR3 spells CASSRRSSGAYEQYF. Written as DNA, the CDR3 is TGTGCCAGCAGCCGTCGGAGTAGCGGGGCCTACGAGCAGTACTTC.